What follows are 28 T cell receptor beta chains derived from one specimen sequenced in a study of T cells in Graves' hyperthyroidism and ophthalmopathy. Amplification yielded TCR beta CDR3 regions, with RNA transcripts as the source. The study used the HTBI primer set for a first-round RT-PCR of the TCR CDR3. TCRdb re-called the multiplex PCR reads through MiXCR, storing one row per CDR3 protein. Among over 500,000 distinct CDR3 sequences, around 15% were seen once, and the ten largest hold approximately 30%. Input material: blood. The source is a woman aged 25 to 39 with Graves' ophthalmopathy.

This clonotype was found many times. The V and J genes are TRBV20-1 and TRBJ2-5; 8 nucleotides align to TRBD2. The CDR3 consists of 15 residues. V gave up 0 bases and J gave up 7 bases; unmatched junction bases: 10. The V gene's germline CDR1 is DFQATT and CDR2 SNEGSKA (reference sequence). CDR3 sequence reads: CSARDGGGRISTQYF. CDR3 sequence (DNA): TGCAGTGCTAGAGATGGGGGCGGGAGGATTTCGACCCAGTACTTC.

This clonotype was counted at least ten times. V usage is TRBV28 and J usage is TRBJ2-5; a weak D match, TRBD2 (5 bases). Between the trimmed V and J ends, which lost 2 bases and 0 bases, there was a span of 16 bases. CDR3 length: 17 amino acids. Germline CDR1 MDHEN, CDR2 SYDVKM. In DNA, the CDR3 is TGTGCCAGCAGTTTACTGGGTTTCGGGGTTTACCAAGAGACCCAGTACTTC. It encodes CASSLLGFGVYQETQYF.

This clonotype occurred a few times. The J gene is TRBJ2-3, the V gene TRBV6-1; D not certain. This CDR3 has 11 residues. Germline-derived CDR1 and CDR2 are MNHNS and SASEGT. V was cut by 8 bases and J by 5 bases, with 8 bases left in between. CDR3 bases: TGTGCCAGCCGCGACTTAGATACGCAGTATTTT. Translation gives CASRDLDTQYF.

Turning to this clonotype: A much larger clone lies a single base off, so this may be a read error. A read error is likely, as this CDR3 ends without the conserved phenylalanine or tryptophan. J is TRBJ2-2 and V is TRBV7-2, with 9 bases lining up with TRBD1. This CDR3 contains 17 residues. Unmatched junction bases numbered 9, after V lost 1 base and J lost 6 bases. From germline, CDR1 is SGHTA and CDR2 FQGNSA. The DNA for the CDR3 is TGTGCCAGCAGCTTAGGATTGGGACAGGGCGGGCCCGGGGAGCTGTTTCTT. Protein sequence: CASSLGLGQGGPGELFL.

In its sample, this clonotype was seen many times. V usage is TRBV6-1 and J usage is TRBJ1-5, with D perhaps matching TRBD1 (5 bases). The germline V gene has CDR1 MNHNS and CDR2 SASEGT. With 0 bases removed from V and 9 bases from J, the gap between germline ends came to 12 bases. This CDR3 spans 14 amino acids. The DNA of the CDR3 is TGTGCCAGCAGTGAAGCTGGGGACCAGCGGCCCCAGCATTTT. Amino acids: CASSEAGDQRPQHF.

The table lists this clonotype with many counts. The CDR3 reads CSASRGSGANVLTF. The CDR3 bases are TGCAGTGCTAGCCGGGGCTCTGGGGCCAACGTCCTGACTTTC. The rearrangement joins TRBV20-1 to TRBJ2-6, with D possibly being TRBD2 (5 bases). The germline CDR1 and CDR2 sequences are DFQATT and SNEGSKA (reference sequence). The CDR3 length is 14 residues. Between the trimmed V and J ends, which lost 3 bases and 0 bases, there was a span of 6 bases.

The table lists this clonotype with many counts. This chain uses TRBV12-3 or TRBV12-4 with TRBJ2-5, with D maybe TRBD1 (6 bases). The CDR3 is 12 amino acids. V gave up 7 bases and J gave up 3 bases, with 9 bases separating them. CDR3: CASTSGEETQYF. In DNA form, the CDR3 reads TGTGCCAGCACCTCAGGGGAAGAGACCCAGTACTTC.

This clonotype was detected only a few times. J is TRBJ1-3 and V is TRBV18; TRBD1 might be the D (5 bases). Germline V lookup: CDR1 KGHSH, CDR2 LQKENI. This CDR3 region has 19 residues. With 2 bases removed from V and 0 bases from J, the gap between germline ends came to 20 bases. CDR3 region: CASSPKVLGHEGSGNTIYF. In DNA, the CDR3 is TGTGCCAGCTCACCAAAGGTCCTAGGACACGAGGGCTCTGGAAACACCATATATTTT. Variable domain in full (rest from reference TRBV18 and TRBJ1-3): NAGVMQNPRHLVRRRGQEARLRCSPMKGHSHVYWYRQLPEEGLKFMVYLQKENIIDESGMPKERFSAEFPKEGPSILRIQQVVRGDSAAYFCASSPKVLGHEGSGNTIYFGEGSWLTVV.

This clonotype has ten or more counts. J is TRBJ2-5 and V is TRBV10-3; D perhaps matches TRBD2 (6 bases). CDR1 and CDR2 (germline): ENHRY, SYGVKD. The V gene lost 0 bases and the J gene lost 5 bases, with 7 bases spanning the gap. The CDR3 spans 13 residues. The CDR3 is CAISESGGETQYF. As DNA, the CDR3 is TGTGCCATCAGTGAGTCTGGGGGGGAGACCCAGTACTTC.

The chain combines TRBV18 with TRBJ1-4; no clear D. Germline values: CDR1 KGHSH, CDR2 LQKENI. The CDR3 totals 14 residues. Deletions cut 2 bases from V and 4 bases from J, with 8 bases between. The DNA of the CDR3 is TGTGCCAGCTCACCAGGCGCCTTTAATGAAAAACTGTTTTTT. Its protein is CASSPGAFNEKLFF.

This clonotype was counted many times. The J gene is TRBJ2-4, the V gene TRBV30, with D unclear. Germline values: CDR1 GTSNPN, CDR2 SVGIG (reference sequence). Trimming took off 4 bases at V and 0 bases at J, with 10 bases between the two ends. This CDR3 is built from 14 residues. In DNA, the CDR3 is TGTGCCTGGAAGCGCGGTCCAGCCAAAAACATTCAGTACTTC. This translates into CAWKRGPAKNIQYF.

This clonotype was observed many times. This chain joins TRBV28 and TRBJ1-1; possible D gene TRBD1, 6 bases. The germline CDR1 and CDR2 sequences are MDHEN and SYDVKM. Trimming stripped 4 bases from V and 1 base from J, with 10 bases between. This CDR3 spans 14 amino acids. The CDR3 DNA reads as TGTGCCAGCAGTTGGGGACAATGGAACACTGAAGCTTTCTTT. The encoded protein is CASSWGQWNTEAFF.

The chain combines TRBV7-9 with TRBJ2-1; no definite D call. Germline values: CDR1 SEHNR, CDR2 FQNEAQ (reference sequence). V dropped 5 bases and J dropped 7 bases, with 9 bases sitting between them. The CDR3 is 12 amino acids. The CDR3 is CASSKMGNEQFF. The CDR3 nucleotides read TGTGCCAGCAGCAAAATGGGGAATGAGCAGTTCTTC.

Ten or more counts support this clonotype. The chain links TRBV20-1 to TRBJ1-1; no reliable D call. V was shortened by 5 bases and J by 1 base, with 11 bases between the two germline ends. This CDR3 is 13 amino acids long. Germline V gene sequence: CDR1 DFQATT, CDR2 SNEGSKA (reference sequence). The CDR3 loop is CSARVLRNTEAFF. DNA of the CDR3: TGCAGTGCTCGGGTTCTACGGAACACTGAAGCTTTCTTT.

This clonotype was counted at least ten times. This sequence joins TRBV18 and TRBJ1-5; D is perhaps TRBD1 (5 bases). Germline-derived CDR1 and CDR2 are KGHSH and LQKENI. The CDR3 length is 13 residues. Trimming left V 6 bases short and J 7 bases short, with 13 bases between. CDR3 sequence reads: CASSQDRAQPQHF. The DNA for the CDR3 is TGTGCCAGCTCCCAAGACAGAGCCCAGCCCCAGCATTTT.

The chain uses TRBV4-3 and TRBJ1-6; tentative D call: TRBD1 (6 bases). Trimming pared 6 bases from V and 9 bases from J, leaving 15 bases between. This CDR3 has 14 residues. Looked up from germline, CDR1 is LGHNA and CDR2 is YSLEER. DNA of the CDR3: TGCGCCAGCAGTCCGACAGGCAGTAGTTCACCCCTCCACTTT. Encoded protein: CASSPTGSSSPLHF.

This clonotype was counted at least ten times. The rearrangement links TRBV5-5 to TRBJ1-1; D not certain. The length of the CDR3 is 13 residues. The germline CDR1 and CDR2 sequences are SGHKS and YYEKEE (reference sequence). V gave up 2 bases and J gave up 0 bases, with 5 bases separating them. For the CDR3, the DNA is TGTGCCAGCAGCTTTACTCTGAACACTGAAGCTTTCTTT. As protein: CASSFTLNTEAFF.

Ten or more counts support this clonotype. A read error may produce the germline difference seen at one junction end. The gene calls are TRBV7-7 and TRBJ2-1; weak D call: TRBD2 (6 bases). CDR1 SSHAT and CDR2 FNYEAQ come from the germline V gene (reference sequence). The CDR3 is 14 amino acids. The CDR3 DNA sequence: TGTGCTAGCAGCTTAGGAGGGGACTACAATGAGCAGTTCTTC. Protein product: CASSLGGDYNEQFF.

This clonotype appeared many times. The chain couples TRBV12-3 or TRBV12-4 to TRBJ2-3, with TRBD2 identical over 13 bases. The CDR3 length is 17 residues. The V and J ends lost 5 bases and 0 bases, in that order; junction bases with no gene match: 5. In DNA form, the CDR3 reads TGTGCCAGCAGTACTAGCGGGAGGGCTACTAGCACAGATACGCAGTATTTT. Translated: CASSTSGRATSTDTQYF.

Notes on this clonotype: One base away lies a much larger clone, so this may be a sequencing read error. The J gene is TRBJ2-2, the V gene TRBV30; D is uncertain. This CDR3 has 14 amino acids. Deletions cut 0 bases from V and 4 bases from J, with 9 bases between. Germline CDR1 GTSNPN, CDR2 SVGIG (reference sequence). The CDR3 region has the DNA TGTGCCTGGAGTGTTGAGGCGAGCACCGGGGAGCTGTTTTTT. Protein sequence: CAWSVEASTGELFF.

Regarding this clonotype: This sequence may be a read error, since a much larger clone differs from it by one base. This chain uses TRBV4-3 with TRBJ1-1; possibly TRBD1 for D (6 bases). Trimming pared 4 bases from V and 1 base from J, leaving 16 bases between. The V gene's germline CDR1 is LGHNA and CDR2 YSLEER. The CDR3 consists of 16 residues. The CDR3 DNA is TGCGCCAGCAGCCGAGATCTACCAGGGGCGAACACTGAAGCTTTCTTT. As protein: CASSRDLPGANTEAFF.

This chain connects TRBV10-1 to TRBJ1-1; tentatively, D is TRBD1 (6 bases). The CDR3 has 14 residues. Trimming removed 5 bases at V and 6 bases at J, with 16 bases between. Per germline, CDR1 WNHNN and CDR2 SYGVQD (reference sequence). In DNA form, the CDR3 reads TGCGCCAGCAGTCGAGGGGGGGCGACCGCTGAAGCTTTCTTT. Translation gives CASSRGGATAEAFF.

This clonotype was detected ten times or more. This chain joins TRBV20-1 and TRBJ2-7, with TRBD1 matching 9 bases. The CDR3 consists of 13 residues. The germline CDR1 and CDR2 sequences are DFQATT and SNEGSKA (reference sequence). The trim removed 6 bases at V and 3 bases at J, leaving 6 bases unmatched. The CDR3: CSAQAGQGYEQYF. CDR3 DNA sequence: TGCAGTGCGCAAGCGGGACAGGGCTACGAGCAGTACTTC.

This clonotype was detected only a few times. V and J are TRBV25-1 and TRBJ1-2; 8 bases map to TRBD1. This CDR3 is 14 amino acids long. The J segment lost 4 bases and the V segment lost 4 bases, leaving 5 bases of the junction unmatched. In germline, CDR1 is MGHDK, CDR2 SYGVNS. For the CDR3, the DNA is TGTGCCAGCAGTGCAGGGGGCGCAATCTATGGCTACACCTTC. Translated, it gives CASSAGGAIYGYTF.

This clonotype was picked up many times. The chain is built from TRBV28 and TRBJ2-1; D ambiguous. The germline V gene has CDR1 MDHEN and CDR2 SYDVKM. The CDR3 extends over 15 amino acids. V dropped 2 bases and J dropped 3 bases, with 11 bases sitting between them. In nucleotides, the CDR3 is TGTGCCAGCAGTTTAAGGCAGTCGGGCTACAATGAGCAGTTCTTC. Its translation is CASSLRQSGYNEQFF.

This clonotype came up a few times. This chain uses TRBV5-1 with TRBJ2-2; 8 nucleotides agree with TRBD2. Germline CDR1 is SGHRS and CDR2 is YFSETQ. J lost 6 bases, V lost 0 bases, and 7 bases had no gene match. CDR3 length equals 16 residues. CDR3 in amino acids: CASSLVSGASAGELFF. The CDR3 DNA reads as TGCGCCAGCAGCTTGGTTAGCGGGGCATCGGCCGGGGAGCTGTTTTTT.

Of note for this clonotype: A much larger clonotype is one base distant, so this may be a read error. The rearrangement links TRBV13 to TRBJ2-2; D perhaps matches TRBD1 (6 bases). Trimming shortened V by 5 bases and J by 3 bases, and 7 bases separated the two germline ends. This CDR3 has 13 amino acids. Germline V gene sequence: CDR1 PRHDT, CDR2 FYEKMQ (reference sequence). The CDR3 nucleotides read TGTGCCAGCAGCCGACAGGACACCGGGGAGCTGTTTTTT. This encodes CASSRQDTGELFF.

This clonotype was detected ten times or more. The genes are TRBV29-1 and TRBJ2-7; 7 bases map to TRBD1. Germline lookup yields CDR1 SQVTM and CDR2 ANQGSEA. This CDR3 has 13 amino acids. With V trimmed by 4 bases and J by 6 bases, 9 bases remained unmatched. CDR3 amino acids: CSVVGDRVAEQYF. The CDR3 region has the DNA TGCAGCGTTGTTGGTGACAGGGTAGCCGAGCAGTACTTC.